The clone carrying this T cell receptor beta chain has a handful of counts. The sample is drawn from a study of cytomegalovirus exposure and HLA in healthy donors. V was pared by 1 base and J by 5 bases, with 12 bases between. Germline V gene lookup returns CDR1 SGHNT and CDR2 YYREEE (reference sequence). The CDR3 length is 15 residues. The PCR used 60 Vbeta and 13 Jbeta primers. The protocol was immunoSEQ multiplex PCR, while the TCRdb copy is restricted to in-frame clones and leaves out a portion. The data contain 140,000 to 150,000 clones, roughly 79% of them singletons. Sequenced sample: PBMCs. V usage is TRBV5-4 and J usage is TRBJ1-4, with D possibly being TRBD1 (6 bases). The receptor's source is a woman aged 40 to 50 in good health and CMV-seropositive. In DNA form, the CDR3 reads TGTGCCAGCAGCTTGCTAGGGGGAAAGAATGAAAAACTGTTTTTT. Its protein is CASSLLGGKNEKLFF.